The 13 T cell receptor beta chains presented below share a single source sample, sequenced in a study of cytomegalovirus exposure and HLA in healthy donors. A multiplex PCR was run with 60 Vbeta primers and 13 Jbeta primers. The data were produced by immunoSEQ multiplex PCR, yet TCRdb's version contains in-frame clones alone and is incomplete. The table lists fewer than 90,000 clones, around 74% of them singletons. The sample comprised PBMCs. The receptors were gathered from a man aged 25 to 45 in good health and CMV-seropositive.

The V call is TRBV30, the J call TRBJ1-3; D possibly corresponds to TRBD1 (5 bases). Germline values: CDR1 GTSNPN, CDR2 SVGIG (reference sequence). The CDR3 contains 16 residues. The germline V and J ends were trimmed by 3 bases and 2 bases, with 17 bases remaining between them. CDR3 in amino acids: CAWSGSGGGAGNTIYF. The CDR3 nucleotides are TGTGCCTGGAGCGGTTCGGGCGGAGGGGCTGGAAACACCATATATTTT.

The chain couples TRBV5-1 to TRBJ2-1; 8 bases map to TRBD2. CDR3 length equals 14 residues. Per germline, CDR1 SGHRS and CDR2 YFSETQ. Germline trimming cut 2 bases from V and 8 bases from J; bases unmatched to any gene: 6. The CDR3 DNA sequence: TGCGCCAGCAGCTTAGGACTAGCAGTCGATGAGCAGTTCTTC. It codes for CASSLGLAVDEQFF.

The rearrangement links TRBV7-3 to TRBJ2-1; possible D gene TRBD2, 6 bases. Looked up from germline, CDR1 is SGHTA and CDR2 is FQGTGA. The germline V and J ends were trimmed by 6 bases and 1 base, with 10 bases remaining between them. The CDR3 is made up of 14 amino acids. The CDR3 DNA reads TGTGCCAGCAGTAATGGGGGGTCCTACAATGAGCAGTTCTTC. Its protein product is CASSNGGSYNEQFF.

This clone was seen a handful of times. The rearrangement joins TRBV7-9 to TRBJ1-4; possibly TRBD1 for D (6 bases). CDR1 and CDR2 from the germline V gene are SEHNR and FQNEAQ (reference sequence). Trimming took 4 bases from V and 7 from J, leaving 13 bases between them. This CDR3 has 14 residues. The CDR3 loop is CASSSSGVSEKLFF. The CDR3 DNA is TGTGCCAGCAGCTCCTCAGGGGTTAGTGAAAAACTGTTTTTT.

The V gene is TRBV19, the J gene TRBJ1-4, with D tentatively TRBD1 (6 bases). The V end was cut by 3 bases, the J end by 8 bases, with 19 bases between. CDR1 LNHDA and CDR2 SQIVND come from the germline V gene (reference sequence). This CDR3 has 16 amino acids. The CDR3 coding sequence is TGTGCCAGTAGTATGGGGCTTACCCGGGGGGCCGAAAAACTGTTTTTT. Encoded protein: CASSMGLTRGAEKLFF.

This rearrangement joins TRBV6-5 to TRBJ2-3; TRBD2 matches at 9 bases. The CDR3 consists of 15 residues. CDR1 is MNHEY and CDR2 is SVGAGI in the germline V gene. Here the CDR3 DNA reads TGTGCTTCCCGGGGGCGGGGGGGAGGCACAGATACGCAGTATTTT. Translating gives CASRGRGGGTDTQYF.

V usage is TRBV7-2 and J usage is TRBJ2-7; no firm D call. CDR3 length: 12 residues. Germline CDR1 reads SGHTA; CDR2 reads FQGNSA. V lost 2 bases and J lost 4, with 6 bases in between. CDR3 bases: TGTGCCAGCAGCTTAAATCGGTACGAGCAGTACTTC. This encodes CASSLNRYEQYF. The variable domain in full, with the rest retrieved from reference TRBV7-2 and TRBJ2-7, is GAGVSQSPSNKVTEKGKDVELRCDPISGHTALYWYRQSLGQGLEFLIYFQGNSAPDKSGLPSDRFSAERTGGSVSTLTIQRTQQEDSAVYLCASSLNRYEQYFGPGTRLTVT.

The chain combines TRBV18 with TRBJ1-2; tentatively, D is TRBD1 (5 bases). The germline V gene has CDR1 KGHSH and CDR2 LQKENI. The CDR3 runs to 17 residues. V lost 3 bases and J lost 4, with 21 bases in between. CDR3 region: CASSPWEQARSTYGYTF. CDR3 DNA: TGTGCCAGCTCACCCTGGGAACAGGCTAGATCGACCTATGGCTACACCTTC.

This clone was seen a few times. Written as DNA, the CDR3 is TGCGCCAGCAGCCAAGCTGACAGGTGGACTTCACCCCTCCACTTT. Protein sequence: CASSQADRWTSPLHF. The chain joins TRBV4-3 to TRBJ1-6; weak D call: TRBD1 (6 bases). CDR1 is LGHNA, CDR2 YSLEER, per germline. The CDR3 extends over 15 amino acids. V lost 1 base to trimming and J lost 9 bases, with 13 bases between them.

The CDR3 nucleotides read TGTGCCAGCAGCTTGTACGGACAGCAGAGGGGCTACACCTTC. It encodes CASSLYGQQRGYTF. This rearrangement joins TRBV11-2 to TRBJ1-2; D might be TRBD1 (6 bases). The CDR3 length is 14 residues. CDR1 SGHAT and CDR2 FQNNGV come from the germline V gene. V was clipped by 3 bases and J by 8 bases, with 16 bases between them.

CDR3 region: CASSLNGIGTDTQYF. The CDR3 coding sequence is TGTGCCAGCAGCTTAAACGGGATCGGCACAGATACGCAGTATTTT. The gene calls are TRBV7-9 and TRBJ2-3, with D possibly being TRBD2 (5 bases). The V end was cut by 2 bases, the J end by 1 base, with 10 bases between. The CDR3 extends over 15 amino acids. Germline values: CDR1 SEHNR, CDR2 FQNEAQ (reference sequence).

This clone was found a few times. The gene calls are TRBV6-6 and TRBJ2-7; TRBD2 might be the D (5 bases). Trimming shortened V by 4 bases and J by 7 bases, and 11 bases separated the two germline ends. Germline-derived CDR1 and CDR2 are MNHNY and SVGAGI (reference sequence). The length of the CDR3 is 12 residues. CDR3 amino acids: CASSLVGGEQYF. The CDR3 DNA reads TGTGCCAGCAGTTTGGTGGGCGGGGAGCAGTACTTC.

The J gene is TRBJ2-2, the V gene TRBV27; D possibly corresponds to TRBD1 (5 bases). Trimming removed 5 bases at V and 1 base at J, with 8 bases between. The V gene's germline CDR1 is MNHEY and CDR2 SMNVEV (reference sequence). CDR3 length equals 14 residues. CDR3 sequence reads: CASSVRENTGELFF. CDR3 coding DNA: TGTGCCAGCAGTGTCAGGGAGAACACCGGGGAGCTGTTTTTT.